Below are 17 T cell receptor beta chains sequenced from a single sample in a study of shared clonotypes between healthy human individuals. Some clones are missing from TCRdb's copy, which holds only in-frame ones; the method was immunoSEQ multiplex PCR. The repertoire has about a million clones, about three quarters of them found once; the top ten carry about 1.5%. Sample: memory CD4+ T cells sorted from blood. Regarding subset: CD45RA-negative fraction. Receptors originate from a young man in good health.

A few counts support this clone. Other DNA sequences in this sample translate to the same CDR3. V and J are TRBV5-1 and TRBJ2-1; 7 nucleotides line up with TRBD1. The germline V gene encodes CDR1 SGHRS and CDR2 YFSETQ. Trimming took 4 bases from V and 1 from J; bases not matched to a gene: 2. The length of the CDR3 is 14 residues. CDR3 region: CASSLTGSYNEQFF. For the CDR3, the DNA is TGCGCCAGCAGCCTGACAGGGTCCTACAATGAGCAGTTCTTC.

The chain uses TRBV19 and TRBJ1-5; D unclear. V dropped 5 bases and J dropped 3 bases, with 14 bases sitting between them. The germline gives CDR1 LNHDA, CDR2 SQIVND (reference sequence). This CDR3 comprises 15 residues. This CDR3 is CASSDSGPSNQPQHF. As DNA, the CDR3 is TGTGCCAGTAGTGATTCAGGTCCTTCCAATCAGCCCCAGCATTTT.

J is TRBJ2-1 and V is TRBV7-8; weak D call: TRBD2 (5 bases). This CDR3 comprises 15 residues. Looked up from germline, CDR1 is SGHVS and CDR2 is FQNEAQ. Trimming pared 1 base from V and 3 bases from J, leaving 10 bases between. The DNA for the CDR3 is TGTGCCAGCAGCTTAGAGGAGGCAAACTACAATGAGCAGTTCTTC. Amino acid sequence: CASSLEEANYNEQFF.

Concerning this clone itself: The same CDR3 can be traced to other DNA sequences in this sample. The chain recombines TRBV18 with TRBJ2-5; the D gene is possibly TRBD2 (5 bases). Trimming stripped 3 bases from V and 4 bases from J, with 12 bases between. CDR1 KGHSH and CDR2 LQKENI come from the germline V gene. The CDR3 extends over 14 amino acids. In DNA form, the CDR3 reads TGTGCCAGCTCACCTTCGGGGAGAAGAGAGACCCAGTACTTC. This gives the protein CASSPSGRRETQYF.

This clone was detected a few times. This sample includes further DNA sequences coding for the same CDR3. The genes are TRBV7-2 and TRBJ1-5; D gene uncertain. Germline V gene sequence: CDR1 SGHTA, CDR2 FQGNSA. The CDR3 is made up of 13 amino acids. V was pared by 1 base and J by 6 bases, with 7 bases between. The CDR3 bases are TGTGCCAGCAGCTTAGTAGAGGGTCAGCCCCAGCATTTT. This codes for CASSLVEGQPQHF.

The chain couples TRBV7-2 to TRBJ2-3; D call uncertain. Germline-derived CDR1 and CDR2 are SGHTA and FQGNSA. This CDR3 is built from 12 residues. The V and J ends lost 3 bases and 6 bases respectively, with 7 bases between them. CDR3 DNA sequence: TGTGCCAGCAGCTTCGGAAAGGATACGCAGTATTTT. This sequence encodes CASSFGKDTQYF.

This sequence joins TRBV4-3 and TRBJ2-7; tentative D call: TRBD2 (6 bases). This CDR3 has 17 amino acids. Trimming removed 0 bases from V and 7 bases from J, with 22 bases in between. The V gene's germline CDR1 is LGHNA and CDR2 YSLEER. In DNA form, the CDR3 reads TGCGCCAGCAGCCAAGAGTGGGGAGGATCGACCGGGTGGGAGCAGTACTTC. This codes for CASSQEWGGSTGWEQYF.

This clone was counted between two and nine times. The chain is built from TRBV28 and TRBJ1-2; D is unresolved. V was shortened by 1 base and J by 6 bases, with 9 bases between the two germline ends. The CDR3 consists of 13 residues. The germline V gene has CDR1 MDHEN and CDR2 SYDVKM. In DNA, the CDR3 is TGTGCCAGCAGTTTATTCCGACAAGATGGCTACACCTTC. Its protein is CASSLFRQDGYTF.

This clone has ten or more counts. The chain has TRBV11-2 and TRBJ2-2; 7 positions agree with TRBD1. CDR3 length: 17 amino acids. The ends lost 5 bases at V and 9 bases at J; junction bases unmatched: 18. Germline CDR1 is SGHAT and CDR2 is FQNNGV. This CDR3 is CASSDGTALQGVRELFF. Written as DNA, the CDR3 is TGTGCCAGCAGCGACGGGACAGCCTTACAAGGAGTCCGGGAGCTGTTTTTT.

The V call is TRBV7-2, the J call TRBJ2-5, with D unresolved. The CDR3 totals 14 residues. Germline lookup yields CDR1 SGHTA and CDR2 FQGNSA. Trimming stripped 1 base from V and 4 bases from J, with 10 bases between. CDR3 in amino acids: CASSLGNPGETQYF. CDR3 nucleotide sequence: TGTGCCAGCAGCTTAGGAAATCCGGGAGAGACCCAGTACTTC.

This clone turned up a few times. The CDR3, as DNA: TGCGCCAGCAGCCGTCAGGTGGGCACTGAAGCTTTCTTT. Encoded protein: CASSRQVGTEAFF. The chain joins TRBV4-1 to TRBJ1-1; no clear D gene. The germline V gene has CDR1 MGHRA and CDR2 YSYEKL. The CDR3 runs 13 residues. V was pared by 4 bases and J by 4 bases, with 10 bases between.

This chain joins TRBV7-2 and TRBJ2-7; 10 nucleotides match TRBD2. The V gene's germline CDR1 is SGHTA and CDR2 FQGNSA. V trimming: 5 bases; J trimming: 4 bases; junction bases outside the gene matches: 11. The CDR3 is 16 residues long. The CDR3 protein is CASSLEVASGRYEQYF. In nucleotides, the CDR3 is TGTGCCAGCAGCCTAGAGGTGGCTAGCGGGAGATACGAGCAGTACTTC. The variable domain in full, with the rest retrieved from reference TRBV7-2 and TRBJ2-7, is GAGVSQSPSNKVTEKGKDVELRCDPISGHTALYWYRQSLGQGLEFLIYFQGNSAPDKSGLPSDRFSAERTGGSVSTLTIQRTQQEDSAVYLCASSLEVASGRYEQYFGPGTRLTVT.

This clone has a handful of counts. The chain employs TRBV7-3 and TRBJ2-7; weak D call: TRBD2 (5 bases). The germline CDR1 and CDR2 sequences are SGHTA and FQGTGA. V lost 5 bases and J lost 4, with 18 bases in between. The CDR3 is 15 amino acids. CDR3 in DNA: TGTGCCAGCAGCCTAAACCCGGGATACCTTTACGAGCAGTACTTC. This sequence encodes CASSLNPGYLYEQYF. Drawing the rest from reference TRBV7-3 and TRBJ2-7, the complete variable domain is GAGVSQTPSNKVTEKGKYVELRCDPISGHTALYWYRQSLGQGPEFLIYFQGTGAADDSGLPNDRFFAVRPEGSVSTLKIQRTERGDSAVYLCASSLNPGYLYEQYFGPGTRLTVT.

Turning to this clone: Different DNA sequences within this sample yield the same CDR3. The gene calls are TRBV27 and TRBJ2-2, with D possibly being TRBD1 or TRBD2 (5 bases each). Per germline, CDR1 MNHEY and CDR2 SMNVEV (reference sequence). The CDR3 spans 13 residues. The V gene lost 2 bases and the J gene lost 5 bases, with 6 bases spanning the gap. CDR3 in amino acids: CASSLEGTGELFF. As DNA, the CDR3 is TGTGCCAGCAGTTTAGAGGGGACCGGGGAGCTGTTTTTT.

The sample holds a few counts of this clone. The sample contains more than one DNA sequence encoding this CDR3. This sequence joins TRBV7-6 and TRBJ2-7; maybe TRBD2 (5 bases). This CDR3 is 14 amino acids long. V was clipped by 1 base and J by 4 bases, with 11 bases between them. Per germline, CDR1 SGHVS and CDR2 FNYEAQ. This chain's CDR3 is CASSLGAGPYEQYF. Here the CDR3 DNA reads TGTGCCAGCAGCTTAGGTGCGGGTCCGTACGAGCAGTACTTC.

This chain links TRBV29-1 with TRBJ1-1, with D possibly TRBD1 on 6 matching bases. The CDR3 totals 11 residues. Germline CDR1 reads SQVTM; CDR2 reads ANQGSEA. V was shortened by 6 bases and J by 6 bases, with 11 bases between the two germline ends. In DNA form, the CDR3 reads TGCAGCGTACAGGGTATCGCTGAAGCTTTCTTT. Encoded protein: CSVQGIAEAFF.

This chain connects TRBV19 to TRBJ1-5; 12 bases are shared with TRBD1. J lost 0 bases, V lost 5 bases, and 8 bases had no gene match. This CDR3 region has 18 residues. From germline, CDR1 is LNHDA and CDR2 SQIVND (reference sequence). CDR3 loop: CASSAFGTGGYSNQPQHF. The CDR3 nucleotides are TGTGCCAGTAGTGCCTTTGGGACAGGGGGCTATAGCAATCAGCCCCAGCATTTT.